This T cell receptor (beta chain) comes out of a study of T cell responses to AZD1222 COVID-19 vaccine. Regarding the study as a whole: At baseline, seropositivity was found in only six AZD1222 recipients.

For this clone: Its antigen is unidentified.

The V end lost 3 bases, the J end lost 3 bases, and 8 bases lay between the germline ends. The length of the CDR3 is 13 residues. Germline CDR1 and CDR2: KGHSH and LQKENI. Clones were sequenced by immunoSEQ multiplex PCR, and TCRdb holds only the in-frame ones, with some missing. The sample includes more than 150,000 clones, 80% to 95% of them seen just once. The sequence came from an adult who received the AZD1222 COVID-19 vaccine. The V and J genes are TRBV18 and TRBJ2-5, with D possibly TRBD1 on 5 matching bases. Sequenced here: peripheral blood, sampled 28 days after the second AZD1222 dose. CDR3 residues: CASSPVQEETQYF. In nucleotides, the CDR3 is TGTGCCAGCTCACCTGTACAGGAAGAGACCCAGTACTTC.